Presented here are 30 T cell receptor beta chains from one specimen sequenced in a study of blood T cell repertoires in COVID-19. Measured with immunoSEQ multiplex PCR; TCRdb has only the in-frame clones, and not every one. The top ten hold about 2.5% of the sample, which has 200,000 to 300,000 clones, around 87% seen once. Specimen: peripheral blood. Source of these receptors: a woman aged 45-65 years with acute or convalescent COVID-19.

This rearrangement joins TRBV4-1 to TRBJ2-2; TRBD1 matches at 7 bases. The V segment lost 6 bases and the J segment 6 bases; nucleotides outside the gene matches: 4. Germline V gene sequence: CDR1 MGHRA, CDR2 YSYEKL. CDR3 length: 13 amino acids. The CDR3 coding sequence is TGCGCCAGCAGAGGCAGGGGGTCCGGGGAGCTGTTTTTT. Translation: CASRGRGSGELFF.

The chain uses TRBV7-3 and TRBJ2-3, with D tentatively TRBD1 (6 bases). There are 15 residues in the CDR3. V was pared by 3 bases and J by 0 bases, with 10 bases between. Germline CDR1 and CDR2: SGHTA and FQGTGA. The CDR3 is CASSLDSVSTDTQYF. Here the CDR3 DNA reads TGTGCCAGCAGCTTGGACAGCGTCAGCACAGATACGCAGTATTTT.

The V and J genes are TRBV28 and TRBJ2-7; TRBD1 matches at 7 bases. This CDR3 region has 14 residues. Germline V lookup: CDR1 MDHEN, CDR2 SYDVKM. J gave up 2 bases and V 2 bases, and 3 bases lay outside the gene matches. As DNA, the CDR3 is TGTGCCAGCAGTTTAGGGGACAGCACCTACGAGCAGTACTTC. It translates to CASSLGDSTYEQYF.

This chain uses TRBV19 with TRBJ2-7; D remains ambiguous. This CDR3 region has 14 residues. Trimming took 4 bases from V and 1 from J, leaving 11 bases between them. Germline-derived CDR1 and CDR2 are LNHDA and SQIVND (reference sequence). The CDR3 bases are TGTGCCAGTAGTACTAGGCTTACGTCCTACGAGCAGTACTTC. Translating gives CASSTRLTSYEQYF.

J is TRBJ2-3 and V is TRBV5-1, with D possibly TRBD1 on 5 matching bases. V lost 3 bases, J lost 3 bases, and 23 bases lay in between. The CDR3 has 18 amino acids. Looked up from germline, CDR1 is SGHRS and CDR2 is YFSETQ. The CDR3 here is CASSSSLTGSRMTDTQYF. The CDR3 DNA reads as TGCGCCAGCAGCTCCTCCCTTACAGGTAGTAGAATGACAGATACGCAGTATTTT.

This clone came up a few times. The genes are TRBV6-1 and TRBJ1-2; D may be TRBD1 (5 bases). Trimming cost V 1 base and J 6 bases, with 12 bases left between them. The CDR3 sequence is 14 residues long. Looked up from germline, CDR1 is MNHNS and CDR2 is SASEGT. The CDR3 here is CASSEVWQGNGYTF. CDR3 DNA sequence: TGTGCCAGCAGTGAAGTATGGCAGGGAAATGGCTACACCTTC.

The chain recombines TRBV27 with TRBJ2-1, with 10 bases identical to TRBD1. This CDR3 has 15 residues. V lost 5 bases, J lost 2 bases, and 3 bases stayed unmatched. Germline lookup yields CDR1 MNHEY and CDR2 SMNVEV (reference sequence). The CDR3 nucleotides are TGTGCCAGCAGTCCCGGGACAGGGGCCTACAATGAGCAGTTCTTC. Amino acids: CASSPGTGAYNEQFF.

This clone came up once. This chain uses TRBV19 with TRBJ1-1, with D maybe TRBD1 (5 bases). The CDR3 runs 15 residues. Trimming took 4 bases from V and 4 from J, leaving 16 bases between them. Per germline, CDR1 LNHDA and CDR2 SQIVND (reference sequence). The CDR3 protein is CASSTQAQESTEAFF. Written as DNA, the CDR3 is TGTGCCAGTAGTACTCAGGCACAGGAGAGCACTGAAGCTTTCTTT.

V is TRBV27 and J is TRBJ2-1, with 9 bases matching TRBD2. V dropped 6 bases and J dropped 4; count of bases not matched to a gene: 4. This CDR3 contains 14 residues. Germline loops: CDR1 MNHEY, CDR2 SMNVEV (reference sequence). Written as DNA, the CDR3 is TGTGCCAGCAGACCGGGACTAGCTTACAATGAGCAGTTCTTC. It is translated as CASRPGLAYNEQFF.

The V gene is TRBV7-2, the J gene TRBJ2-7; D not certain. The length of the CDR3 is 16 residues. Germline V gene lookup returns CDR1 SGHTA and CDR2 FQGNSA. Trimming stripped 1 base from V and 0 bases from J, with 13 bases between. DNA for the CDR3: TGTGCCAGCAGCTTAGGAGATACCCGTGTCTCCTACGAGCAGTACTTC. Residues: CASSLGDTRVSYEQYF.

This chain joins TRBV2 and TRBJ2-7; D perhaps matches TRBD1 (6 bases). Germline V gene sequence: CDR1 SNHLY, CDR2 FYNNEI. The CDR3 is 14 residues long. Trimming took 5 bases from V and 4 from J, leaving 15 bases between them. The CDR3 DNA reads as TGTGCCAGCAGTCGATTCGGGACACAGTACGAGCAGTACTTC. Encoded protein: CASSRFGTQYEQYF.

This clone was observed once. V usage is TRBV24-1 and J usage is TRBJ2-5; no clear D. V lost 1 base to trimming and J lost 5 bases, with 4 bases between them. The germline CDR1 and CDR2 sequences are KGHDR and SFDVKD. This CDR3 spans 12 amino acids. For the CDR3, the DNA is TGTGCCACCAGTGATTTTCAGGAGACCCAGTACTTC. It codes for CATSDFQETQYF.

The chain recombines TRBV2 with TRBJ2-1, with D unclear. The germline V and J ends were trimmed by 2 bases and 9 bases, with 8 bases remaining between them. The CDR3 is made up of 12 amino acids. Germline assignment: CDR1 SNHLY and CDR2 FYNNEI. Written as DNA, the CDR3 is TGTGCCAGCAGTGAATCTCGGAGTGAGCAGTTCTTC. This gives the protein CASSESRSEQFF.

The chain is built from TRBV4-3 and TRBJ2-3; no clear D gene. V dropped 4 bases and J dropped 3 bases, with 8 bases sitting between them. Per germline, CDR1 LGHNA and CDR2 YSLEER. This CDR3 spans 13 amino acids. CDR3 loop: CASSRAPTDTQYF. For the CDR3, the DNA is TGCGCCAGCAGCCGAGCCCCGACAGATACGCAGTATTTT.

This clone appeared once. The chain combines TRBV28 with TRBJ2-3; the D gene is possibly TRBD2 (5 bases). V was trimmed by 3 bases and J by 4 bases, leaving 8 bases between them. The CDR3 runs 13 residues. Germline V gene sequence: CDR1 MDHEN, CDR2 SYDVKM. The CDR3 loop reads CASSLAGSDTQYF. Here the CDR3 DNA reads TGTGCCAGCAGTTTGGCGGGCTCAGATACGCAGTATTTT.

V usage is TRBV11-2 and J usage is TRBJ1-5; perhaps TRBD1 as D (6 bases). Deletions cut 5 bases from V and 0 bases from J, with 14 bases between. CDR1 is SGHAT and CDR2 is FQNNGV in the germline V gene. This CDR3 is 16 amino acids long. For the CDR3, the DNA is TGTGCCAGCAGCCCCGGTACAGGGACTAGCAATCAGCCCCAGCATTTT. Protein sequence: CASSPGTGTSNQPQHF.

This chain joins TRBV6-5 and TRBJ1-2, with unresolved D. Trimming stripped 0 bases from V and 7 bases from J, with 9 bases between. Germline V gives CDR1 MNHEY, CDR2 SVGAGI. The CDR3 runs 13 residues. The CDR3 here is CASSYSRLGGYTF. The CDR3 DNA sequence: TGTGCCAGCAGTTACTCCAGACTCGGTGGCTACACCTTC.

The CDR3: CASRETRGYTEAFF. CDR3 nucleotide sequence: TGTGCCAGCAGGGAGACCAGGGGTTACACTGAAGCTTTCTTT. The chain has TRBV27 and TRBJ1-1; tentatively, D is TRBD1 (6 bases). Germline assignment: CDR1 MNHEY and CDR2 SMNVEV (reference sequence). V lost 6 bases and J lost 3, with 14 bases in between. This CDR3 region has 14 residues.

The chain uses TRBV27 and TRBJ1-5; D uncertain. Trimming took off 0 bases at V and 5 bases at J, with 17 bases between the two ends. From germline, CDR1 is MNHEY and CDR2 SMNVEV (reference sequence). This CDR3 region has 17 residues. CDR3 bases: TGTGCCAGCAGTTTATCCGGCAGGTCCCCCACTTATCAGCCCCAGCATTTT. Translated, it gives CASSLSGRSPTYQPQHF.

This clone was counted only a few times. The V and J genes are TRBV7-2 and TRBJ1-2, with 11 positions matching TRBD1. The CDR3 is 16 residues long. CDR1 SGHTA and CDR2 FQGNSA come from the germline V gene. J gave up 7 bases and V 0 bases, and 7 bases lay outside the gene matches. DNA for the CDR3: TGTGCCAGCAGCTTAGCCGCCGGGACAGGGGGTCTTGGCTACACCTTC. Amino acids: CASSLAAGTGGLGYTF. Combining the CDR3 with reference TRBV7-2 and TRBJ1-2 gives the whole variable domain GAGVSQSPSNKVTEKGKDVELRCDPISGHTALYWYRQSLGQGLEFLIYFQGNSAPDKSGLPSDRFSAERTGGSVSTLTIQRTQQEDSAVYLCASSLAAGTGGLGYTFGSGTRLTVV.

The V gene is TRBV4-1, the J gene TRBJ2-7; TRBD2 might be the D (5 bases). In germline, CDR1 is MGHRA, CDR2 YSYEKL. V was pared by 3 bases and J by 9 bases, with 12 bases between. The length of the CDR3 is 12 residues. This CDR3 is CASSHIFGGQYF. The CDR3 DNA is TGCGCCAGCAGCCATATCTTCGGAGGGCAGTACTTC.

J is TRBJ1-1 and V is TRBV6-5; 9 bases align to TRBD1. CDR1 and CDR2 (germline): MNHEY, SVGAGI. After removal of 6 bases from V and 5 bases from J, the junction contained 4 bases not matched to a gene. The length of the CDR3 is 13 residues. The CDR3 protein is CASSGQGNTEAFF. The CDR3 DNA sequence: TGTGCCAGCAGCGGACAGGGGAATACTGAAGCTTTCTTT.

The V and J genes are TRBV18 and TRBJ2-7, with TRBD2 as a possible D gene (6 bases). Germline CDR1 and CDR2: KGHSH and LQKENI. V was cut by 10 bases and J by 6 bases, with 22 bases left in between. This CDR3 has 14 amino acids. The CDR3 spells CATAGGTQSREQYF. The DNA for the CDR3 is TGTGCCACCGCGGGCGGGACCCAAAGTCGCGAGCAGTACTTC.

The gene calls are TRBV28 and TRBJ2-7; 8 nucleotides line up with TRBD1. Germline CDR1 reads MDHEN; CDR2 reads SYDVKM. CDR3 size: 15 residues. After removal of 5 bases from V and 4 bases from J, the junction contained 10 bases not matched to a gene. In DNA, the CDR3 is TGTGCCAGCAGTCCAGGGGGCGCGGTATTTTACGAGCAGTACTTC. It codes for CASSPGGAVFYEQYF.

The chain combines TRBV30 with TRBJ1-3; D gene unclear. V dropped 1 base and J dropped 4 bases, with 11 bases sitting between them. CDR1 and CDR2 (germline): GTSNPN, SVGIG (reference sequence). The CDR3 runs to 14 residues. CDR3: CAWSGRPGGNTIYF. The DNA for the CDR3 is TGTGCCTGGAGTGGGAGGCCAGGAGGAAACACCATATATTTT. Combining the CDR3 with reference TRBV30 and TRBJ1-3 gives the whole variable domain SQTIHQWPATLVQPVGSPLSLECTVEGTSNPNLYWYRQAAGRGLQLLFYSVGIGQISSEVPQNLSASRPQDRQFILSSKKLLLSDSGFYLCAWSGRPGGNTIYFGEGSWLTVV.

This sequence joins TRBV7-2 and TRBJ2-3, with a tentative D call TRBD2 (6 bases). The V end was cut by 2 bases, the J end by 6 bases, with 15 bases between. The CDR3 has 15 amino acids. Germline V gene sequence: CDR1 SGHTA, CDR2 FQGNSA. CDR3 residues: CASSLRYGEADTQYF. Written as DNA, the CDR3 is TGTGCCAGCAGCTTAAGATACGGGGAGGCGGATACGCAGTATTTT.

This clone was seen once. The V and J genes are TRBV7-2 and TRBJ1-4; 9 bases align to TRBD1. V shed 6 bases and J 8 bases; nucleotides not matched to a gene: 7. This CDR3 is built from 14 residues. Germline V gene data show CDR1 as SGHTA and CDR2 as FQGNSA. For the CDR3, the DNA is TGTGCCAGCAGACGGGACAGGGTAGGAGAAAAACTGTTTTTT. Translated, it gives CASRRDRVGEKLFF. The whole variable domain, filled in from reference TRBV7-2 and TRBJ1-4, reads GAGVSQSPSNKVTEKGKDVELRCDPISGHTALYWYRQSLGQGLEFLIYFQGNSAPDKSGLPSDRFSAERTGGSVSTLTIQRTQQEDSAVYLCASRRDRVGEKLFFGSGTQLSVL.

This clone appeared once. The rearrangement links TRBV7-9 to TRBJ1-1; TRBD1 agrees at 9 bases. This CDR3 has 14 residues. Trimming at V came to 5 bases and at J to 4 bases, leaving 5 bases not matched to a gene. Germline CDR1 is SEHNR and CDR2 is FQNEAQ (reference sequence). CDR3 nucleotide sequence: TGTGCCAGCAGCCCGGGACAGGGATCCACTGAAGCTTTCTTT. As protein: CASSPGQGSTEAFF.

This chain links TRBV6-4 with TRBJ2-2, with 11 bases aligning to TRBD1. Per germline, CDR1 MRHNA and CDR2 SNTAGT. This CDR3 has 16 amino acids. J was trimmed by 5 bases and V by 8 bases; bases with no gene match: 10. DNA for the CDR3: TGTGCCAGCCCCATTTTAGGGACAGGGGGAACCGGGGAGCTGTTTTTT. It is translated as CASPILGTGGTGELFF.

In nucleotides, the CDR3 is TGTGCCTGGAGGGTAGACAGAAAACTGTTTTTT. This encodes CAWRVDRKLFF. The chain is built from TRBV30 and TRBJ1-4; perhaps TRBD1 as D (5 bases). CDR3 length: 11 residues. Germline lookup yields CDR1 GTSNPN and CDR2 SVGIG (reference sequence). V dropped 3 bases and J dropped 10 bases, with 9 bases sitting between them.